The source of this TCR beta chain is a study of T cell responses to AZD1222 COVID-19 vaccine. Study-level points and caveats: Breadth and depth of Spike-specific TCRs rose after two AZD1222 doses. Close to half of all spike-specific TCRs reportedly target regions of the variants that are unmutated. Researchers report vaccine-associated CD4 TCRs spanning spike, with dominance at 160-218 and 743-854.

Notes on this clone: The target antigen is unknown.

Assay used: immunoSEQ multiplex PCR; TCRdb lists only in-frame clones, some missing. This table has roughly 69,000 clones, roughly 80% appearing once. Per the germline V gene, CDR1 is MDHEN and CDR2 is SYDVKM. V lost 6 bases and J lost 6, with 20 bases in between. This CDR3 spans 15 amino acids. The V gene is TRBV28, the J gene TRBJ1-2, with D possibly matching TRBD1 (6 bases). The material sequenced was peripheral blood, taken 28 days after the second AZD1222 dose. This TCR was recovered from an adult who received the AZD1222 COVID-19 vaccine. The CDR3 here is CASSKGRGRENGYTF. CDR3 DNA: TGTGCCAGCAGCAAAGGGCGGGGGCGAGAGAATGGCTACACCTTC.